This entry is about one T cell receptor beta chain. Its specificity is not known. The data derive from a study of long-term antiretroviral therapy in people with HIV. Study-level results: Following ART, diversity rose but still fell short of transplant donor controls.

The CDR3 has 16 amino acids. Trimming removed 6 bases from V and 3 bases from J; junction bases left unmatched: 14. Germline-derived CDR1 and CDR2 are SGHVS and FQNEAQ. At the survey level, the v3.0 immunoSEQ assay was run. Produced via immunoSEQ multiplex PCR; TCRdb's table is partial and in-frame only. The sample holds 20,000 to 25,000 clones; about four fifths are singletons and the top ten take roughly 10%. The receptor comes from a man aged 40-49 years with HIV. This sequence joins TRBV7-8 and TRBJ2-7; 7 bases fit TRBD2. The source was unsorted PBMCs, collected 2.3 to 2.5 years after starting antiretroviral therapy. CDR3 sequence (DNA): TGTGCCAGCAGACTAACCGGGACTATCGGGGACTACGAGCAGTACTTC. Translation: CASRLTGTIGDYEQYF. The entire variable domain, with the rest obtained from reference TRBV7-8 and TRBJ2-7, is as follows: GAGVSQSPRYKVAKRGQDVALRCDPISGHVSLFWYQQALGQGPEFLTYFQNEAQLDKSGLPSDRFFAERPEGSVSTLKIQRTQQEDSAVYLCASRLTGTIGDYEQYFGPGTRLTVT.